Each of the 5 T cell receptor beta chains below was sequenced from the same sample in a study of blood T cells in healthy people across ages. With a J-beta primer mix and a sample-barcoded 5' primer, a second PCR ran about 6 to 11 cycles. In TCRdb, the 5' RACE reads were re-called with MiXCR into one record per CDR3 protein. The sample holds some 1.5 million distinct CDR3 sequences; over 25% are singletons and the top ten take 7.7%. Sequences were obtained from blood. Receptor source: a woman aged 25-40 years in good health.

V and J are TRBV11-2 and TRBJ2-2; TRBD2 might be the D (5 bases). Germline V gene lookup returns CDR1 SGHAT and CDR2 FQNNGV. The CDR3 is 13 amino acids. Trimming left V 0 bases short and J 8 bases short, with 7 bases between. CDR3 nucleotides: TGTGCCAGCAGCTTAGAAGCGGCGGGGGAGCTGTTTTTT. This encodes CASSLEAAGELFF.

The chain couples TRBV4-3 to TRBJ1-1; maybe TRBD1 (5 bases). V was shortened by 3 bases and J by 0 bases, with 11 bases between the two germline ends. CDR3 length: 15 residues. CDR1 and CDR2 (germline): LGHNA, YSLEER. The CDR3 protein is CASSHGGAMNTEAFF. CDR3 DNA: TGCGCCAGCAGCCACGGCGGGGCCATGAACACTGAAGCTTTCTTT.

This clonotype was seen many times. This chain links TRBV7-9 with TRBJ2-1, with D perhaps being TRBD1 or TRBD2 (6 bases each). This CDR3 spans 15 amino acids. Trimming removed 5 bases from V and 7 bases from J, with 18 bases in between. In germline, CDR1 is SEHNR, CDR2 FQNEAQ (reference sequence). The CDR3 nucleotides read TGTGCCAGCAGCCTCCTTGGAGGGGGGTTTAATGAGCAGTTCTTC. Translated, it gives CASSLLGGGFNEQFF. Full variable domain (remainder filled in from reference TRBV7-9 and TRBJ2-1): DTGVSQNPRHKITKRGQNVTFRCDPISEHNRLYWYRQTLGQGPEFLTYFQNEAQLEKSRLLSDRFSAERPKGSFSTLEIQRTEQGDSAMYLCASSLLGGGFNEQFFGPGTRLTVL.

This clonotype was seen a single time. V is TRBV7-9 and J is TRBJ1-2; tentative D call: TRBD1 (6 bases). From germline, CDR1 is SEHNR and CDR2 FQNEAQ (reference sequence). With 3 bases removed from V and 4 bases from J, the gap between germline ends came to 12 bases. This CDR3 contains 14 residues. CDR3 DNA sequence: TGTGCCAGCAGCTTTGAACAGGGACCCTATGGCTACACCTTC. Its translation is CASSFEQGPYGYTF. Full variable domain (remainder filled in from reference TRBV7-9 and TRBJ1-2): DTGVSQNPRHKITKRGQNVTFRCDPISEHNRLYWYRQTLGQGPEFLTYFQNEAQLEKSRLLSDRFSAERPKGSFSTLEIQRTEQGDSAMYLCASSFEQGPYGYTFGSGTRLTVV.

This clonotype came up once. The rearrangement joins TRBV20-1 to TRBJ2-1, with D unclear. Germline V gene data show CDR1 as DFQATT and CDR2 as SNEGSKA (reference sequence). The CDR3 length is 13 residues. Trimming took 0 bases from V and 3 from J, leaving 6 bases between them. The CDR3 region is CSARDLYYNEQFF. The CDR3 coding sequence is TGCAGTGCTAGAGACCTTTACTACAATGAGCAGTTCTTC.